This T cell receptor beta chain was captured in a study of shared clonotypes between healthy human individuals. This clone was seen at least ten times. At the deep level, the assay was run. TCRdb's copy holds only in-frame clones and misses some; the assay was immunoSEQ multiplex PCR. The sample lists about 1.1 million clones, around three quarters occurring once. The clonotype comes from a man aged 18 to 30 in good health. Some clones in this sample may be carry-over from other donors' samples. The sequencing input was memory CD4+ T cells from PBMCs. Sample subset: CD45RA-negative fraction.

The CDR3 protein is CASSRQGAQYF. CDR3 DNA sequence: TGTGCCAGCAGCAGGCAGGGTGCGCAGTATTTT. The V gene is TRBV5-8, the J gene TRBJ2-3; TRBD1 might be the D (5 bases). Germline values: CDR1 SGHTS, CDR2 YDEGEE. The CDR3 contains 11 residues. The V end lost 4 bases, the J end lost 10 bases, and 10 bases lay between the germline ends.